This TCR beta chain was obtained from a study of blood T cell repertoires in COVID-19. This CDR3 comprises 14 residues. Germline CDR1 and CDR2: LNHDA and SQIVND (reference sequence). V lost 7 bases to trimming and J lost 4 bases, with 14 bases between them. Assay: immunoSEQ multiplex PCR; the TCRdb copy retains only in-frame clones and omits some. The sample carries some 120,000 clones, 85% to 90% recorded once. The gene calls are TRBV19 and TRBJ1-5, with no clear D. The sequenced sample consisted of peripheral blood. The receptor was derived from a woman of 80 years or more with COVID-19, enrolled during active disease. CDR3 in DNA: TGTGCCAGTACCCCGACTACATTAAATCAGCCCCAGCATTTT. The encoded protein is CASTPTTLNQPQHF.